This T cell receptor (beta chain) was recorded in a study of blood T cell repertoires in COVID-19. Source study methods: Estimates of nucleated cell counts were drawn from the amplification of reference gene primers. TCRdb keeps only in-frame clones here, not all; method: immunoSEQ multiplex PCR. V, J and clone size reflect that table, while D and trimming were determined from the DNA. The sample holds 200,000 to 300,000 clones; 70% to 90% are singletons and the top ten take more than 6%. CDR1 is MGHRA, CDR2 YSYEKL, per germline. The CDR3 spans 16 residues. V lost 0 bases, J lost 12 bases, and 9 bases stayed unmatched.

This TCR derives from a woman in her sixties or seventies with active or convalescent COVID-19. This chain connects TRBV4-1 to TRBJ2-1, with 12 bases matching TRBD2. Sequenced input: peripheral blood. The CDR3 spells CASSQESAGLAGPQFF. The CDR3 DNA follows: TGCGCCAGCAGCCAAGAGAGTGCGGGACTAGCGGGTCCGCAGTTCTTC.